This record concerns one T cell receptor beta chain sequence. The data were obtained in a study of blood T cell repertoires in COVID-19. The wider study: PBMCs, B-cell-depleted T cells, or T cells were the source of the cDNA or gDNA that made up the material.

Authors' methods: Estimation of nucleated cell counts relied on the amplification of reference gene primers. Profiling relied on immunoSEQ multiplex PCR, and the TCRdb table lists in-frame clones only, not all of them. V, J and clone size are those of that table, while D and trimming were read from the DNA. The sample records roughly 160,000 clones, roughly 80% being singletons. The source material was peripheral blood. This receptor was obtained from a man aged 18 to 29 with active or convalescent COVID-19.

The CDR3 region has the DNA TGTGCCAGCAGCTTTACTAGCGGGAGAGCCTACGAGCAGTACTTC. Its translation: CASSFTSGRAYEQYF. The chain uses TRBV7-9 and TRBJ2-7, with 11 bases aligning to TRBD2. The V gene end was trimmed by 3 bases and the J gene end by 2 bases; junction bases not matched to a gene: 3. Per germline, CDR1 SEHNR and CDR2 FQNEAQ (reference sequence). This CDR3 has 15 residues.